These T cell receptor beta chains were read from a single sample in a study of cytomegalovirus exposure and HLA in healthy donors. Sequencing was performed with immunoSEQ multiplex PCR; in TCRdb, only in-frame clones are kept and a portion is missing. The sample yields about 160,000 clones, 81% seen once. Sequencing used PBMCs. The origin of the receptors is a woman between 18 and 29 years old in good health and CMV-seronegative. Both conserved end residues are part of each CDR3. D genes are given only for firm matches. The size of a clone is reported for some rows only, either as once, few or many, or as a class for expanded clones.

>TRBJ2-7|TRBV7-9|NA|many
CASSPLAQSLKRYEQYF
TGTGCCAGCAGCCCGCTAGCGCAATCCCTCAAACGGTACGAGCAGTACTTC
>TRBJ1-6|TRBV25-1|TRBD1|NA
CASSALVTGGATNSPLHF
TGTGCCAGCAGTGCCCTTGTAACAGGGGGCGCAACTAATTCACCCCTCCACTTT
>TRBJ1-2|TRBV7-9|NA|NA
CSSSLEPYGYTF
TGTTCCAGCAGCTTAGAGCCGTATGGCTACACCTTC
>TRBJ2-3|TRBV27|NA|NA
CASSPPGPPDTQYF
TGTGCCAGCAGTCCCCCGGGTCCCCCGGATACGCAGTATTTT
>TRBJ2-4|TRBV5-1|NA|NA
CASRSGSLGGQDIQYF
TGCGCCAGCAGGTCAGGTTCCCTGGGTGGTCAGGACATTCAGTACTTC
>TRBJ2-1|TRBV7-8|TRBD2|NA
CASSKRTSGSRDEQFF
TGTGCCAGCAGCAAACGAACTAGCGGGAGCAGGGATGAGCAGTTCTTC
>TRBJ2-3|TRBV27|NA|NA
CASSRSAGTDTQYF
TGTGCCAGCAGCCGAAGCGCGGGCACAGATACGCAGTATTTT
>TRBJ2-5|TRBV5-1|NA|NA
CASSLAWSGKGETQYF
TGCGCCAGCAGCTTGGCCTGGTCCGGGAAAGGGGAGACCCAGTACTTC
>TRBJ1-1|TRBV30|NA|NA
CASWRTANTEAFF
TGTGCCTCCTGGAGGACGGCGAACACTGAAGCTTTCTTT
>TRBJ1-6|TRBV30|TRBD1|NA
CAWSGGQGANSPLHF
TGTGCCTGGAGCGGGGGACAGGGGGCTAATTCACCCCTCCACTTT
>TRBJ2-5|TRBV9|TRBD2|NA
CASSSRAGAPFQETQYF
TGTGCCAGCAGCTCCCGAGCGGGGGCGCCCTTCCAAGAGACCCAGTACTTC
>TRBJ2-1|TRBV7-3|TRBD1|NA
CASSSTSQGPDEQFF
TGTGCCAGCAGCTCGACCTCACAGGGGCCCGATGAGCAGTTCTTC
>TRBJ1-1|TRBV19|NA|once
CASRSAGGFTEAFF
TGTGCCAGTAGGTCCGCGGGGGGCTTCACTGAAGCTTTCTTT
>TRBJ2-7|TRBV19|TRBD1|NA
CASSPGRGYRGPGDLIDEQYF
TGTGCCAGTAGCCCCGGGCGGGGGTACAGGGGGCCGGGGGACCTGATCGACGAGCAGTACTTC
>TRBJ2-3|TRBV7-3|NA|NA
CASSLFSTIPGDTQYF
TGTGCCAGCAGCTTATTTTCCACTATACCCGGAGATACGCAGTATTTT
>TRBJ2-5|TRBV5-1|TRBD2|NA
CASSLFASGGYQETQYF
TGCGCCAGCAGCTTGTTCGCTAGCGGGGGATACCAAGAGACCCAGTACTTC
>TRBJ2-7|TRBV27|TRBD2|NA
CASSFLAGTYEQYF
TGTGCCAGCAGTTTCCTAGCGGGGACCTACGAGCAGTACTTC
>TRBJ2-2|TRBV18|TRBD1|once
CASSPQGTGWTGELFF
TGTGCCAGCTCACCACAAGGGACAGGGTGGACCGGGGAGCTGTTTTTT
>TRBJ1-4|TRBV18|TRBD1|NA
CASSPTGQGEKLFF
TGTGCCAGCTCCCCTACGGGACAGGGTGAAAAACTGTTTTTT
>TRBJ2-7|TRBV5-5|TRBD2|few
CASSLIGAAGVVNEQYF
TGTGCCAGCAGCTTGATTGGGGCAGCGGGAGTCGTCAACGAGCAGTACTTC